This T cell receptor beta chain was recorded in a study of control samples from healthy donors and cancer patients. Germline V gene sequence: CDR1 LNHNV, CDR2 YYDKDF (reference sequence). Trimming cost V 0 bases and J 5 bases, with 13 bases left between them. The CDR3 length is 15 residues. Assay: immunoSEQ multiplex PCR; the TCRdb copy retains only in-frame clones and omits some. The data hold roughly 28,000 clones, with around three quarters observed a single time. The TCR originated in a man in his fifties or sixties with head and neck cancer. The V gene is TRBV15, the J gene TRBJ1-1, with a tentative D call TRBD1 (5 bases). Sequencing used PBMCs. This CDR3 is CATSRDRPRGTEAFF. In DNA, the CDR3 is TGTGCCACCAGCAGAGATCGTCCCCGGGGGACTGAAGCTTTCTTT.